This passage covers 31 T cell receptor beta chains from one sample sequenced in a study of blood T cell repertoires in COVID-19. Sequenced by immunoSEQ multiplex PCR; TCRdb stores in-frame clones only, minus some. The table lists about 240,000 clones, 87% of them singletons. Sequencing was performed on peripheral blood. These receptors all come from a man in his sixties who had recovered from COVID-19.

The CDR3 DNA is TGCGCCAGCAGCTTGGCCGCTGTTTTTACGACAGGGAATAATGAGCAGTTCTTC. Encoded protein: CASSLAAVFTTGNNEQFF. V is TRBV5-1 and J is TRBJ2-1; TRBD1 agrees at 7 bases. The CDR3 consists of 18 residues. CDR1 is SGHRS, CDR2 YFSETQ, per germline. J lost 7 bases, V lost 0 bases, and 16 bases had no gene match.

This rearrangement joins TRBV21-1 to TRBJ2-2; no DNA check was done on the table's D call, TRBD2. TRBV21-1 is labeled a pseudogene. This CDR3 is built from 18 residues. The CDR3 DNA is TGTGCCAGCAGCAAAGAAGGGACTAGCCACACGCCGACCGGGGAGCTGTTTTTT. Encoded protein: CASSKEGTSHTPTGELFF.

The gene calls are TRBV6-1 and TRBJ2-2; 9 bases align to TRBD1. Germline V gene sequence: CDR1 MNHNS, CDR2 SASEGT. Losses at the gene ends were 1 base for V and 4 bases for J; bases not matched to a gene: 10. The CDR3 contains 18 residues. The CDR3 coding sequence is TGTGCCAGCAGTGAAGATACCCGGGACAGGGCGGGCACCGGGGAGCTGTTTTTT. This codes for CASSEDTRDRAGTGELFF.

The CDR3 coding sequence is TGTGCCAGCAGCTCTCGGACAGGGCCCCCTGATGAGCAGTTCTTC. This gives the protein CASSSRTGPPDEQFF. The chain links TRBV7-9 to TRBJ2-1, with TRBD1 matching over 8 bases. The CDR3 length is 15 residues. After removal of 4 bases from V and 8 bases from J, the junction contained 10 bases not matched to a gene. The germline CDR1 and CDR2 sequences are SEHNR and FQNEAQ (reference sequence).

This chain connects TRBV5-5 to TRBJ2-2; D is possibly TRBD1 (6 bases). The CDR3 sequence is 15 residues long. CDR1 is SGHKS, CDR2 YYEKEE, per germline (reference sequence). V shed 0 bases and J shed 0 bases, with 6 bases lying between them. In nucleotides, the CDR3 is TGTGCCAGCAGCTTGGACAGGGCGAACACCGGGGAGCTGTTTTTT. It translates to CASSLDRANTGELFF. Together with reference TRBV5-5 and TRBJ2-2, the CDR3 gives the full variable domain: DAGVTQSPTHLIKTRGQQVTLRCSPISGHKSVSWYQQVLGQGPQFIFQYYEKEERGRGNFPDRFSARQFPNYSSELNVNALLLGDSALYLCASSLDRANTGELFFGEGSRLTVL.

The chain carries TRBV6-5 and TRBJ2-7; TRBD2 aligns across 10 bases. J was trimmed by 3 bases and V by 6 bases; bases with no gene match: 5. The germline CDR1 and CDR2 sequences are MNHEY and SVGAGI. There are 14 residues in the CDR3. The CDR3 DNA sequence: TGTGCCAGCAGACCCGTAGCGGGGGGCTACGAGCAGTACTTC. This translates into CASRPVAGGYEQYF.

The V call is TRBV11-2, the J call TRBJ1-1; TRBD1 is a possible D gene (6 bases). V was shortened by 4 bases and J by 8 bases, with 17 bases between the two germline ends. CDR3 length: 14 residues. Germline assignment: CDR1 SGHAT and CDR2 FQNNGV. CDR3 DNA: TGTGCCAGCAGCTCAGTACAGGGCCGGGTAGAAGCTTTCTTT. It yields the protein CASSSVQGRVEAFF. Variable domain in full (rest from reference TRBV11-2 and TRBJ1-1): EAGVAQSPRYKIIEKRQSVAFWCNPISGHATLYWYQQILGQGPKLLIQFQNNGVVDDSQLPKDRFSAERLKGVDSTLKIQPAKLEDSAVYLCASSSVQGRVEAFFGQGTRLTVV.

V gene TRBV6-2 or TRBV6-3 combines with J gene TRBJ2-7; 10 bases line up with TRBD2. Germline V CDR1 and CDR2: MNHEY, SVGEGT. CDR3 length equals 13 residues. Trimming took 6 bases from V and 4 from J; bases not matched to a gene: 3. The CDR3 DNA reads as TGTGCCAGCAGGCCTAGCGGGGGTTACGAGCAGTACGTC. Translated: CASRPSGGYEQYV.

The chain employs TRBV5-1 and TRBJ2-1, with D possibly being TRBD1 (6 bases). The CDR3 is 16 amino acids. Trimming took 2 bases from V and 4 from J, leaving 16 bases between them. Germline CDR1 and CDR2: SGHRS and YFSETQ. The DNA of the CDR3 is TGCGCCAGCAGCTTTTCTGGGGGCGATTTTTACAATGAGCAGTTCTTC. Protein product: CASSFSGGDFYNEQFF.

The V gene is TRBV11-3, the J gene TRBJ2-3; 7 bases are shared with TRBD1. Germline V gene data show CDR1 as SGHNT and CDR2 as YENEEA. Germline trimming cut 1 base from V and 3 bases from J; bases unmatched to any gene: 13. The CDR3 spans 18 residues. CDR3 region: CASSLGLGRQGLTDTQYF. The CDR3 DNA sequence: TGTGCCAGCAGCTTAGGTTTGGGGAGACAGGGTTTGACAGATACGCAGTATTTT.

The J gene is TRBJ1-4, the V gene TRBV6-4, with D perhaps matching TRBD1 (5 bases). Trimming removed 2 bases at V and 5 bases at J, with 30 bases between. The germline V gene has CDR1 MRHNA and CDR2 SNTAGT. CDR3 length: 21 amino acids. In DNA, the CDR3 is TGTGCCAGCAGTGACCCATACCATAGTACCCCGAGGGGACTTCGGAATGAAAAACTGTTTTTT. Translating gives CASSDPYHSTPRGLRNEKLFF.

The J gene is TRBJ2-3, the V gene TRBV9; 7 bases map to TRBD1. J was trimmed by 4 bases and V by 2 bases; bases with no gene match: 1. CDR1 is SGDLS and CDR2 is YYNGEE in the germline V gene. The CDR3 runs to 13 residues. CDR3 bases: TGTGCCAGCAGCGTCAGGGGGTCAGATACGCAGTATTTT. Translation: CASSVRGSDTQYF.

The gene calls are TRBV12-3 or TRBV12-4 and TRBJ1-5; weak D call: TRBD1 (5 bases). Trimming shortened V by 6 bases and J by 7 bases, and 13 bases separated the two germline ends. The CDR3 is made up of 13 amino acids. The CDR3 region has the DNA TGTGCCAGCAGCACGGGGGTACGGCAGCCCCAGCATTTT. This codes for CASSTGVRQPQHF.

V is TRBV2 and J is TRBJ1-1, with 7 bases fitting TRBD1. V shed 5 bases and J 6 bases; nucleotides not matched to a gene: 9. The CDR3 runs to 14 residues. Germline assignment: CDR1 SNHLY and CDR2 FYNNEI. The CDR3 region is CASSNRQGSSEAFF. CDR3 nucleotide sequence: TGTGCCAGCAGTAACCGACAGGGTAGCTCTGAAGCTTTCTTT.

The chain is built from TRBV6-5 and TRBJ1-5, with TRBD1 as a possible D gene (5 bases). The germline V and J ends were trimmed by 6 bases and 4 bases, with 10 bases remaining between them. Germline V CDR1 and CDR2: MNHEY, SVGAGI. CDR3 length equals 13 residues. CDR3 coding DNA: TGTGCCAGCAGCTTACGGGGGAATCAGCCCCAGCATTTT. The encoded protein is CASSLRGNQPQHF.

The rearrangement uses TRBV5-5 and TRBJ1-1; D is unresolved. V lost 0 bases, J lost 0 bases, and 9 bases lay in between. CDR1 is SGHKS, CDR2 YYEKEE, per germline (reference sequence). CDR3 length: 15 amino acids. The CDR3 region has the DNA TGTGCCAGCAGCTTGGTGTCCGGGTTGAACACTGAAGCTTTCTTT. Its translation is CASSLVSGLNTEAFF. The full variable domain, completed using reference TRBV5-5 and TRBJ1-1, is DAGVTQSPTHLIKTRGQQVTLRCSPISGHKSVSWYQQVLGQGPQFIFQYYEKEERGRGNFPDRFSARQFPNYSSELNVNALLLGDSALYLCASSLVSGLNTEAFFGQGTRLTVV.

This sequence joins TRBV29-1 and TRBJ1-1, with a weak D call TRBD1 (6 bases). This CDR3 region has 12 residues. V lost 7 bases, J lost 10 bases, and 19 bases lay in between. Germline values: CDR1 SQVTM, CDR2 ANQGSEA. This CDR3 is CSAKTGLPGAFF. The CDR3 nucleotides are TGCAGCGCAAAAACAGGGCTACCGGGAGCTTTCTTT.

The chain couples TRBV10-3 to TRBJ2-5; a possible D gene is TRBD2 (5 bases). This CDR3 is built from 14 residues. Germline V CDR1 and CDR2: ENHRY, SYGVKD. Trimming stripped 6 bases from V and 1 base from J, with 12 bases between. CDR3 residues: CAIRGNAGQETQYF. The CDR3 region has the DNA TGTGCCATCAGGGGCAATGCGGGCCAAGAGACCCAGTACTTC.

This chain uses TRBV5-4 with TRBJ1-1; D unresolved. This CDR3 is built from 13 residues. Germline CDR1 SGHNT, CDR2 YYREEE (reference sequence). Trimming shortened V by 0 bases and J by 8 bases, and 11 bases separated the two germline ends. The CDR3 is CASSLAVSTEAFF. The CDR3 bases are TGTGCCAGCAGCTTGGCGGTTTCGACAGAAGCTTTCTTT.

V usage is TRBV6-2 or TRBV6-3 and J usage is TRBJ1-2; D possibly corresponds to TRBD1 (6 bases). The CDR3 consists of 11 residues. The germline gives CDR1 MNHEY, CDR2 SVGEGT. V lost 6 bases to trimming and J lost 8 bases, with 10 bases between them. This CDR3 reads CASSDRLGYTF. CDR3 nucleotides: TGTGCCAGCAGCGACAGGCTCGGCTACACCTTC.

The chain has TRBV4-1 and TRBJ2-7, with 10 bases matching TRBD2. Trimming took 3 bases from V and 0 from J; bases not matched to a gene: 2. Germline CDR1 MGHRA, CDR2 YSYEKL. The CDR3 contains 15 residues. The CDR3 sequence is CASSHGLAVSYEQYF. The CDR3 DNA follows: TGCGCCAGCAGCCACGGACTAGCGGTCTCCTACGAGCAGTACTTC.

The chain couples TRBV6-5 to TRBJ1-1; 8 positions match TRBD1. This CDR3 has 14 residues. Germline trimming cut 8 bases from V and 0 bases from J; bases unmatched to any gene: 5. Germline V gene lookup returns CDR1 MNHEY and CDR2 SVGAGI. CDR3 sequence reads: CASRRQGMNTEAFF. The CDR3 DNA is TGTGCCAGCCGCAGACAGGGGATGAACACTGAAGCTTTCTTT.

The gene calls are TRBV5-6 and TRBJ1-2; D unclear. This CDR3 is built from 16 residues. Germline assignment: CDR1 SGHDT and CDR2 YYEEEE. With 1 base removed from V and 0 bases from J, the gap between germline ends came to 13 bases. CDR3 protein: CASSLHPTAANYGYTF. The CDR3 coding sequence is TGTGCCAGCAGCTTGCATCCTACGGCGGCTAACTATGGCTACACCTTC. The entire variable domain, with the rest obtained from reference TRBV5-6 and TRBJ1-2, is as follows: DAGVTQSPTHLIKTRGQQVTLRCSPKSGHDTVSWYQQALGQGPQFIFQYYEEEERQRGNFPDRFSGHQFPNYSSELNVNALLLGDSALYLCASSLHPTAANYGYTFGSGTRLTVV.

The V call is TRBV5-8, the J call TRBJ1-1; D call uncertain. Trimming pared 6 bases from V and 4 bases from J, leaving 13 bases between. Germline V gives CDR1 SGHTS, CDR2 YDEGEE. The CDR3 contains 13 residues. The CDR3 loop is CASIRPSGTEAFF. The DNA for the CDR3 is TGTGCCAGCATCCGACCCTCGGGCACTGAAGCTTTCTTT.

The chain is built from TRBV5-6 and TRBJ2-2; no firm D call. The CDR3 totals 13 residues. Germline values: CDR1 SGHDT, CDR2 YYEEEE. V shed 5 bases and J shed 2 bases, with 7 bases lying between them. The CDR3 protein is CASSVINTGELFF. The CDR3, as DNA: TGTGCCAGCAGTGTTATTAACACCGGGGAGCTGTTTTTT.

This clone is a singleton in its sample. The genes are TRBV9 and TRBJ1-2; 7 bases match TRBD1. The V segment lost 6 bases and the J segment 4 bases; nucleotides outside the gene matches: 6. CDR1 and CDR2 from the germline V gene are SGDLS and YYNGEE. The CDR3 length is 13 residues. CDR3 sequence (DNA): TGTGCCAGCAACCCGACAGGGACCTATGGCTACACCTTC. Residues: CASNPTGTYGYTF.

The CDR3 DNA reads TGTGCCAGCAGCCCTACCCACTCTGGAAACACCATATATTTT. Translating it yields CASSPTHSGNTIYF. V gene TRBV9 combines with J gene TRBJ1-3; D is unresolved. V dropped 4 bases and J dropped 0 bases, with 8 bases sitting between them. The germline CDR1 and CDR2 sequences are SGDLS and YYNGEE. The CDR3 is 14 residues long.

The chain has TRBV11-2 and TRBJ1-5; 7 nucleotides match TRBD1. The CDR3 has 14 residues. The germline V gene has CDR1 SGHAT and CDR2 FQNNGV. V trimming: 2 bases; J trimming: 6 bases; junction bases outside the gene matches: 4. CDR3 coding DNA: TGTGCCAGCAGCTTATACAGGGGTAGTCAGCCCCAGCATTTT. Its protein is CASSLYRGSQPQHF.

The chain has TRBV3-1 (or the pseudogene TRBV3-2) and TRBJ1-2, with no clear D. With 1 base removed from V and 8 bases from J, the gap between germline ends came to 11 bases. There are 13 residues in the CDR3. Germline-derived CDR1 and CDR2 are LGHDT and YNNKEL (reference sequence). The DNA of the CDR3 is TGTGCCAGCAGCCAAGTGCCGGGAGAGGGCTACACCTTC. Translation: CASSQVPGEGYTF.

The rearrangement links TRBV6-5 to TRBJ2-1; TRBD1 is a possible D gene (5 bases). The CDR3 covers 13 residues. Germline V gene sequence: CDR1 MNHEY, CDR2 SVGAGI. V was pared by 7 bases and J by 6 bases, with 13 bases between. The CDR3 region has the DNA TGTGCCAGCAAAAGCGACAGAGTCAATGAGCAGTTCTTC. Translated, it gives CASKSDRVNEQFF.

V is TRBV5-4 and J is TRBJ1-4, with unresolved D. V gave up 4 bases and J gave up 5 bases, with 9 bases separating them. Per germline, CDR1 SGHNT and CDR2 YYREEE (reference sequence). This CDR3 region has 13 residues. As DNA, the CDR3 is TGTGCCAGCAGCCGGAGGGCCAATGAAAAACTGTTTTTT. This sequence encodes CASSRRANEKLFF.